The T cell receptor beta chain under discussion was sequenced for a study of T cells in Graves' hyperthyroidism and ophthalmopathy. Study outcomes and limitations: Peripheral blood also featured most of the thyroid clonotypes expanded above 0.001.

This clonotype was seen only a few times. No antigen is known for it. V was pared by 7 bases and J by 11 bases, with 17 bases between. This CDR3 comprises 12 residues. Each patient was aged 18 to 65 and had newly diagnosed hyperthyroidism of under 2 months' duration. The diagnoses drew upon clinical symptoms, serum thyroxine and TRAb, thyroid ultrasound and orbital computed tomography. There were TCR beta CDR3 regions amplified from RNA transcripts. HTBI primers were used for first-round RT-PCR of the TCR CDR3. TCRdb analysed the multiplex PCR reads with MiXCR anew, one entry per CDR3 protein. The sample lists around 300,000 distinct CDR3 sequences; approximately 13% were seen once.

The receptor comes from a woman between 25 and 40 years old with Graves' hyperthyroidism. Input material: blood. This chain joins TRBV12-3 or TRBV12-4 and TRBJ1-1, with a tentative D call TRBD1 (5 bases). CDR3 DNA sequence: TGTGCCAGCACCTGGGGGTCAGGGTTGGCTTTCTTT. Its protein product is CASTWGSGLAFF.